This T cell receptor (beta chain) was captured by sequencing in a study of shared clonotypes between healthy human individuals. Background on the study: CD8 memory received one plate per donor, CD8 naive two, CD4 memory three and CD4 naive three. Study-wide points: Larger richness was generally estimated for naive than memory subsets.

Donors, healthy HIV-negative adults, lacked recent acute infections or vaccinations. As for this clone: Its target is not known.

Using immunoSEQ multiplex PCR, the repertoire was profiled, and TCRdb retains in-frame clones only, with some absent. The sample lists 1.6 million or so clones, about 98.5% occurring once. CDR1 ENHRY and CDR2 SYGVKD come from the germline V gene. Trimming pared 4 bases from V and 4 bases from J, leaving 7 bases between. This CDR3 is 13 amino acids long. V and J are TRBV10-3 and TRBJ1-4; D not resolved. This TCR was recovered from a man aged 25 to 40 in good health. The sample comprised naive CD4+ T cells sorted from blood. Described subset: CD45RA+ positively selected. Here the CDR3 reads CAISGPGNEKLFF. CDR3 in DNA: TGTGCCATCAGTGGACCGGGTAATGAAAAACTGTTTTTT.